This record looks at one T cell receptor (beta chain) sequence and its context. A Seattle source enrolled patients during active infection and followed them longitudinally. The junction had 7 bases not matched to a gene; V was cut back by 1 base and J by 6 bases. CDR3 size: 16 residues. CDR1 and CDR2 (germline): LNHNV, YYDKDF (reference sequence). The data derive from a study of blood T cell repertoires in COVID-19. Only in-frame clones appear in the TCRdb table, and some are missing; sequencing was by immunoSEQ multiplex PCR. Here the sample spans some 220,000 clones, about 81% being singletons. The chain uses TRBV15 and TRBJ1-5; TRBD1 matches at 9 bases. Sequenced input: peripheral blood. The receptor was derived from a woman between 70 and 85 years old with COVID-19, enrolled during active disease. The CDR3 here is CATSRANRGQVQPQHF. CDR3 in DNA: TGTGCCACCAGCAGAGCCAACAGGGGGCAGGTTCAGCCCCAGCATTTT.